This T cell receptor (beta chain) was observed in a study of cytomegalovirus exposure and HLA in healthy donors. Notes on the study in general: Per published accounts, TCR beta sequences correctly predicted the HLA-A and HLA-B alleles of most subjects. For cytomegalovirus status, the classifier reportedly gave diagnoses with high specificity and sensitivity. TCR beta V- and J-gene trimming was later associated with a missense DCLRE1C variant.

Only a few counts were recorded for this clone. Its antigen remains unknown. The PCR ran on 60 Vbeta and 13 Jbeta primers. Method: immunoSEQ multiplex PCR; TCRdb's copy keeps in-frame clones and lacks some. The data hold over 200,000 clones, with around 80% observed a single time. The CDR3 length is 15 residues. The germline gives CDR1 SGHTA, CDR2 FQGNSA. The trim removed 2 bases at V and 9 bases at J, leaving 7 bases unmatched. The sequenced sample was PBMCs. The rearrangement joins TRBV7-2 to TRBJ2-3; the match to TRBD2 covers 11 bases. This TCR was recovered from a woman aged 60-70 years in good health and CMV-seropositive. The CDR3 loop reads CASSLISSGGGTQYF. The CDR3, as DNA: TGTGCCAGCAGCTTAATCAGTAGCGGGGGGGGCACGCAGTATTTT.